This T cell receptor beta chain was identified in a study of shared clonotypes between healthy human individuals. Study-level background: CD8 memory received one plate per donor, CD8 naive two, CD4 memory three and CD4 naive three.

The naive CD8 subset, CD45RO-negative cells positively selected for CCR7, excluded terminally differentiated effector memory CD45RA+ cells. Generated by immunoSEQ multiplex PCR, the TCRdb table keeps only in-frame clones and is missing some. The table shows around 2,000,000 clones, with roughly 94% occurring only once. The TCR was taken from a man in his late teens or twenties in good health. The sequencing input was naive CD8+ T cells sorted from blood.

The chain's CDR3 is CASSLVAGQTTGELFF. CDR3 nucleotide sequence: TGTGCCAGCAGCTTAGTCGCGGGACAGACTACCGGGGAGCTGTTTTTT. The rearrangement joins TRBV7-9 to TRBJ2-2; the D gene is possibly TRBD1 (7 bases). Germline-derived CDR1 and CDR2 are SEHNR and FQNEAQ (reference sequence). The V end lost 1 base, the J end lost 5 bases, and 14 bases lay between the germline ends. The CDR3 has 16 amino acids.